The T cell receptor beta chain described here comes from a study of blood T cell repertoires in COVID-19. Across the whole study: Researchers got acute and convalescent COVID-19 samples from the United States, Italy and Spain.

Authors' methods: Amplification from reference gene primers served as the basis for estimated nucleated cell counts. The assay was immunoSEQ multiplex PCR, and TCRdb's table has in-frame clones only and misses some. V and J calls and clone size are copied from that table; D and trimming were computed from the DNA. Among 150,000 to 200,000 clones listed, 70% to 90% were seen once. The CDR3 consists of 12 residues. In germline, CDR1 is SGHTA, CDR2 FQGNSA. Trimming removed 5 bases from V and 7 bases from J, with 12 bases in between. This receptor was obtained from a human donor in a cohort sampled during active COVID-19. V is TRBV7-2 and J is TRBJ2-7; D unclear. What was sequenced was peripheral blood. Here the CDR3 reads CASSAGVREQYF. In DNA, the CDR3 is TGTGCCAGCAGCGCCGGAGTCCGTGAGCAGTACTTC.